This TCR beta chain was identified in a study of blood T cell repertoires in COVID-19. Sequencing used immunoSEQ multiplex PCR; TCRdb keeps in-frame clones, though not all of them. The sample lists some 500,000 clones; approximately 90% were seen once. Recovered Cohort 3 donors showed two negative PCRs, clearance, or symptom resolution. CDR3 length equals 16 residues. Trimming cost V 1 base and J 6 bases; bases outside gene matches: 7. Germline lookup yields CDR1 LNHDA and CDR2 SQIVND (reference sequence). V gene TRBV19 combines with J gene TRBJ2-2, with TRBD1 matching over 8 bases. Sequencing was done on a sample of PBMCs or T cells enriched from blood (not recorded which). The origin of this receptor is a woman in her forties who had recovered from COVID-19. CDR3 sequence (DNA): TGTGCCAGTAGTATAGCGAGGACAGGGCGGGCCGGGGAGCTGTTTTTT. Translation gives CASSIARTGRAGELFF.